What follows is one T cell receptor (beta chain) and its context. This clone's antigen is unknown. No clone much larger than this one lies a single base away; base qualities are absent. The germline V gene encodes CDR1 PRHDT and CDR2 FYEKMQ (reference sequence). Reading from cysteine to phenylalanine, the CDR3 counts 15 amino acids. Only the CDR3 region is kept as DNA, spanning 45 bases read in frame from base 1. V lost 5 bases and J lost 0 bases, and the count of bases not matched to a germline gene is 6. The data were taken from a study of radiation and T cells in renal cell carcinoma (dated by TCRdb to between 2020 and 2021). General notes on the study: The samples were drawn from a clinical trial, where primary renal cell carcinomas were treated with 15 Gy of stereotactic body radiation therapy and then removed by nephrectomy 4 weeks afterward. A total of approximately 53 samples underwent TCR beta sequencing, made up of roughly 26 tumors and roughly 27 peripheral blood samples. Across all 50 or so samples, 4,016,671 unique CDR3 nucleotide sequences, encoding 2,658,974 unique CDR3 amino acid sequences, were identified.

What this sample's time point label stands for: blood 2 weeks post-SBRT. This specimen's treatment or condition label, interpreted: 15 Gy SBRT to primary tumor, nephrectomy 4 weeks later. To follow tumor-enriched clonotypes, peripheral blood was collected serially from radiation-treated patients at baseline and again at 2 weeks and 4 weeks after SBRT. Every patient had renal cell carcinoma of clear cell pathology. Genomic DNA for TCR sequencing was prepared using the QIAamp DNA Blood Mini Kit (Qiagen). Only samples passing all quality control checks were included in the analyses. TCR beta libraries were generated from genomic DNA with the immunoSEQ kit, following the manufacturer's recommendations. To prepare the libraries, a first multiplex PCR with proprietary primers was run, followed by a second PCR that added unique barcodes, and a bead cleanup was done after each round. A kit-provided positive control reaction and a negative control reaction were included in every sample batch. The final libraries were assessed on an Agilent 4200 TapeStation D1000 ScreenTape, pooled by volume, and quantified by qPCR. Sequencing was performed on an Illumina NextSeq500 with a MidOutput 150-cycle cartridge, and 156 Read1 and 15 Index1 cycles were run with kit custom primers. The pooled library was loaded at 1.0 pM, and 20% PhiX control was spiked in. As for how the authors treated the data: Vendor-processed data were analyzed in R, with a clonotype defined as all T cells sharing the same CDR3 nucleotide sequence. For clone abundance analyses, frequencies were normalized to the 10,000 most abundant clones per sample. Public T cell clones, which averaged fewer than five per sample, were removed prior to analysis. Tumor-enriched and baseline blood-enriched clonotypes were defined by at least a 32-fold difference in abundance between compartments. A beta-binomial differential abundance model was applied to find clonotypes that expanded or contracted between blood time points. Similarity between tumor and blood repertoires was quantified using the Baroni-Urbani and Buser coefficient, and groups were compared with two-tailed Wilcoxon tests in R. This is the immuneACCESS table as TCRdb keeps it, with only in-frame sequences that have V and J called. A part of the clones is gone; compared with another copy, unresolved V genes explain less than half, and the rest is unexplained. That table supplies the V and J calls and clone size; D and trimming were determined from the DNA. Here the sample has 150,000 to 160,000 clones; about nine tenths occur a single time. Of the sample, over 10% is held by the ten largest clones.

The paper's findings and limits, for the study overall: The single-armed trial design could not address effects of radiation dose or scheduling on the TCR repertoire. Top tumor clonotypes rose in blood from baseline to 2 weeks post-radiation, then contracted by 4 weeks, suggesting transient expansion of tumor-resident clones. No pretreatment tumor biopsies were available, so the baseline intratumoral presence of clonotypes could not be determined. Blood repertoire dynamics were not followed beyond 4 weeks after treatment.

This TCR derives from a woman between 50 and 59 years old with renal cell carcinoma. Specimen: blood, collected from a patient whose treatment included radiotherapy and nephrectomy. The chain joins TRBV13 to TRBJ1-1; 7 central bases correspond to TRBD1. The CDR3: CASSTMTGMNTEAFF. The bases are TGTGCCAGCAGCACCATGACAGGGATGAACACTGAAGCTTTCTTT.